One sample yielded the 8 T cell receptor beta chains listed below, sequenced in a study of neurological immune-mediated disorders. The time point is: longitudinal time-point 3. TCRdb passed the 5' RACE reads through MiXCR, listing each CDR3 protein once. The sample contains roughly 50,000 distinct CDR3 sequences, approximately 12% of which appear only once. Source material: PBMCs. These receptor sequences come from a male donor with HTLV-1-associated myelopathy (HAM/TSP).

This clonotype was picked up many times. J is TRBJ1-5 and V is TRBV28; possible D gene TRBD1, 5 bases. CDR1 and CDR2 from the germline V gene are MDHEN and SYDVKM. This CDR3 comprises 15 residues. Trimming left V 3 bases short and J 2 bases short, with 11 bases between. The CDR3 DNA is TGTGCCAGCAGTTTTCAGGGAGGTGGCAATCAGCCCCAGCATTTT. Translated, it gives CASSFQGGGNQPQHF. Combining the CDR3 with reference TRBV28 and TRBJ1-5 gives the whole variable domain DVKVTQSSRYLVKRTGEKVFLECVQDMDHENMFWYRQDPGLGLRLIYFSYDVKMKEKGDIPEGYSVSREKKERFSLILESASTNQTSMYLCASSFQGGGNQPQHFGDGTRLSIL.

In its sample, this clonotype was seen many times. V is TRBV6-2 or TRBV6-3 and J is TRBJ2-2; D ambiguous. Germline V gene lookup returns CDR1 MNHEY and CDR2 SVGEGT. Trimming shortened V by 7 bases and J by 5 bases, and 8 bases separated the two germline ends. This CDR3 has 12 amino acids. In DNA, the CDR3 is TGTGCCAGCACCCGTAGGACCGGGGAGCTGTTTTTT. The encoded protein is CASTRRTGELFF.

This clonotype was recorded many times. The rearrangement joins TRBV6-5 to TRBJ2-1; TRBD2 matches at 9 bases. Looked up from germline, CDR1 is MNHEY and CDR2 is SVGAGI. This CDR3 contains 15 residues. V gave up 10 bases and J gave up 6 bases; unmatched junction bases: 13. The CDR3 reads CATRNIAGVTNEQFF. The CDR3 DNA follows: TGTGCCACCCGAAATATAGCGGGGGTAACCAATGAGCAGTTCTTC.

Comment on this clonotype: The junction and the germline gene differ at one end; a read error may be behind it. The DNA for the CDR3 is TGCAGTGCAGGGAGGAAAGACTATGCCTACACCTTC. Protein sequence: CSAGRKDYAYTF. This rearrangement joins TRBV20-1 to TRBJ1-2; D gene uncertain. The CDR3 totals 12 residues. Per the germline V gene, CDR1 is DFQATT and CDR2 is SNEGSKA (reference sequence).

Regarding this clonotype: Just one base apart from a much larger clone, this may be a read error. V and J are TRBV27 and TRBJ2-2, with TRBD2 as a possible D gene (5 bases). There are 14 residues in the CDR3. Germline assignment: CDR1 MNHEY and CDR2 SMNVEV (reference sequence). CDR3 sequence: CVSSLVEGTGELFF. Written as DNA, the CDR3 is TGTGTCAGCAGTTTAGTTGAGGGCACCGGGGAGCTGTTTTTT.

This clonotype showed up many times. The chain carries TRBV5-1 and TRBJ1-1; 8 nucleotides line up with TRBD1. The ends lost 1 base at V and 11 bases at J; junction bases unmatched: 4. This CDR3 contains 12 residues. Germline loops: CDR1 SGHRS, CDR2 YFSETQ. The CDR3 sequence is CASSLTGTGAFF. For the CDR3, the DNA is TGCGCCAGCAGCTTGACCGGGACAGGTGCTTTCTTT. Looking up the rest from reference TRBV5-1 and TRBJ1-1 gives the full variable domain: KAGVTQTPRYLIKTRGQQVTLSCSPISGHRSVSWYQQTPGQGLQFLFEYFSETQRNKGNFPGRFSGRQFSNSRSEMNVSTLELGDSALYLCASSLTGTGAFFGQGTRLTVV.

This chain links TRBV27 with TRBJ2-5, with a possible D match to TRBD1 (6 bases). This CDR3 contains 14 residues. Germline CDR1 and CDR2: MNHEY and SMNVEV (reference sequence). Trimming removed 7 bases at V and 4 bases at J, with 16 bases between. The CDR3 region has the DNA TGTGCCAGCAAAGGGACATGGGTCGGAGAGACCCAGTACTTC. It yields the protein CASKGTWVGETQYF.

There are many counts of this clonotype. The V and J genes are TRBV24-1 and TRBJ2-2; unclear D gene. V lost 7 bases to trimming and J lost 1 base, with 15 bases between them. The germline V gene encodes CDR1 KGHDR and CDR2 SFDVKD. The CDR3 totals 16 residues. This CDR3 reads CATRGGTALNTGELFF. In nucleotides, the CDR3 is TGTGCCACCAGGGGTGGAACAGCTCTGAACACCGGGGAGCTGTTTTTT.